The clone carrying this T cell receptor (beta chain) was counted only a few times. What it binds is not known. The sample is drawn from a study of beta chain features in type 1 diabetes. TCRB transcripts that were expressed got sequenced, as all of the isolated RNA had been reverse transcribed. Clones were sequenced by immunoSEQ multiplex PCR, and TCRdb holds only the in-frame ones, with some missing. The sample holds about 42,000 clones, about half seen once. The CDR3 has 14 residues. CDR1 and CDR2 (germline): LGHNA, YSLEER. The V and J ends lost 3 bases and 1 base, in that order; junction bases with no gene match: 2. Findings and caveats of the study: When VDJ junctions were examined, type 1 diabetes patients showed fewer insertions and more deletions. When cDNA is sequenced, cells with high TCR expression could be over-represented.

The material sequenced was stem cell memory CD4+ T cells from blood. This TCR came from a woman in her twenties or thirties in good health. V usage is TRBV4-3 and J usage is TRBJ2-5; 7 bases fit TRBD2. CDR3 protein: CASSQREFQETQYF. For the CDR3, the DNA is TGCGCCAGCAGCCAGCGGGAGTTCCAAGAGACCCAGTACTTC.